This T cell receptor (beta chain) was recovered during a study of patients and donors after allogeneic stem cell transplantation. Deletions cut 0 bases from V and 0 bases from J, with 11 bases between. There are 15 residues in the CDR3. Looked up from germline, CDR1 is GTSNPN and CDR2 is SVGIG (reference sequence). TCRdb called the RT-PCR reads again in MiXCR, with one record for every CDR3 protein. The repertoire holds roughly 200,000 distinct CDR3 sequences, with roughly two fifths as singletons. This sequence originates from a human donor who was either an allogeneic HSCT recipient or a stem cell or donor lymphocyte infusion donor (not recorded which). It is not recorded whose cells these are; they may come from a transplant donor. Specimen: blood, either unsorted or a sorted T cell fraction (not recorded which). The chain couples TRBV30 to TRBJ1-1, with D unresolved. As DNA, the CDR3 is TGTGCCTGGAGTGTAAGTCCCGGGATGAACACTGAAGCTTTCTTT. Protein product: CAWSVSPGMNTEAFF.